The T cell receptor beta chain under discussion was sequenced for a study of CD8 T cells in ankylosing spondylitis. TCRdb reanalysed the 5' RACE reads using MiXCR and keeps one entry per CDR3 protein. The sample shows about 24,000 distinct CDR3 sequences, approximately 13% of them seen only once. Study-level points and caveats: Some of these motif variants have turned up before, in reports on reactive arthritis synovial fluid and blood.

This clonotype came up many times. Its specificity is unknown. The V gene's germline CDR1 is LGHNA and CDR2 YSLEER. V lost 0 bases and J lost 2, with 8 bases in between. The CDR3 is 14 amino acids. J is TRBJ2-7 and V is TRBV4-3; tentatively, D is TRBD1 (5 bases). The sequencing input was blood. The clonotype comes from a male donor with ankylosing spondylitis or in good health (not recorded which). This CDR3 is CASSQEKGAYEQYF. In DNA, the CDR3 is TGCGCCAGCAGCCAAGAGAAAGGGGCCTACGAGCAGTACTTC.